These 31 T cell receptor beta chains originate from one sample sequenced in a study of identical twins. TCRdb analysed the 5' RACE reads with MiXCR anew, one entry per CDR3 protein. Here the sample spans 1,800,000 or so distinct CDR3 sequences, around a third being singletons. Source material: cord blood. These receptors came from a newborn girl in good health.

This clonotype was detected a few times. The gene calls are TRBV11-1 and TRBJ1-1; 8 nucleotides line up with TRBD1. CDR1 and CDR2 from the germline V gene are SGHAT and FQDESV (reference sequence). The CDR3 covers 20 residues. V lost 0 bases, J lost 0 bases, and 15 bases stayed unmatched. The CDR3 region is CASSLARRDRRIHMNTEAFF. The CDR3 DNA sequence: TGTGCCAGCAGCTTAGCCCGCCGGGACAGGCGAATTCACATGAACACTGAAGCTTTCTTT. Complete variable domain (other parts from reference TRBV11-1 and TRBJ1-1): EAEVAQSPRYKITEKSQAVAFWCDPISGHATLYWYRQILGQGPELLVQFQDESVVDDSQLPKDRFSAERLKGVDSTLKIQPAELGDSAMYLCASSLARRDRRIHMNTEAFFGQGTRLTVV.

This clonotype was seen a handful of times. The chain couples TRBV6-5 to TRBJ2-1, with 16 bases fitting TRBD2. This CDR3 is 20 amino acids long. The germline CDR1 and CDR2 sequences are MNHEY and SVGAGI. V lost 2 bases and J lost 1; bases outside the gene matches: 8. The CDR3 sequence: CASSYQTGTSGGESYNEQFF. Here the CDR3 DNA reads TGTGCCAGCAGTTACCAAACTGGGACTAGCGGGGGGGAATCCTACAATGAGCAGTTCTTC.

This clonotype came up a few times. This chain links TRBV6-6 with TRBJ1-6; D perhaps matches TRBD1 (5 bases). Between the trimmed V and J ends, which lost 6 bases and 4 bases, there was a span of 7 bases. The V gene's germline CDR1 is MNHNY and CDR2 SVGAGI (reference sequence). The CDR3 contains 13 residues. This CDR3 is CASSRQYNSPLHF. The CDR3 nucleotides are TGTGCCAGCAGCAGACAGTATAATTCACCCCTCCACTTT.

A few counts support this clonotype. This chain joins TRBV9 and TRBJ2-3, with 10 bases aligning to TRBD2. V lost 4 bases to trimming and J lost 4 bases; unmatched junction nucleotides: 9. The CDR3 sequence is 16 residues long. Germline V CDR1 and CDR2: SGDLS, YYNGEE. The CDR3 nucleotides read TGTGCCAGCAGCCCCAGCGGGGGGGCCAGCGCAGATACGCAGTATTTT. This sequence encodes CASSPSGGASADTQYF.

This clonotype was seen a handful of times. The chain combines TRBV12-3 or TRBV12-4 with TRBJ1-6, with 8 bases identical to TRBD1. The CDR3 runs to 13 residues. V shed 5 bases and J 10 bases; nucleotides not matched to a gene: 4. The CDR3 is CASSGDRRSPLHF. DNA of the CDR3: TGTGCCAGCAGTGGGGACAGGAGATCACCCCTCCACTTT.

This chain's CDR3 is CSVDEAGGYNEQFF. The CDR3 nucleotides are TGCAGCGTTGACGAAGCGGGAGGGTACAATGAGCAGTTCTTC. This rearrangement joins TRBV29-1 to TRBJ2-1, with 10 nucleotides matching TRBD2. Looked up from germline, CDR1 is SQVTM and CDR2 is ANQGSEA. With 3 bases clipped from V and 4 bases from J, the junction kept 3 bases outside the gene matches. The length of the CDR3 is 14 residues.

This clonotype has only a few counts. The V gene is TRBV27, the J gene TRBJ2-3, with D perhaps TRBD2 (6 bases). V lost 6 bases, J lost 4 bases, and 17 bases lay in between. CDR1 is MNHEY, CDR2 SMNVEV, per germline (reference sequence). The CDR3 has 15 residues. Written as DNA, the CDR3 is TGTGCCAGCAGATCCTTTGCGGGATCGGCAGATACGCAGTATTTT. It is translated as CASRSFAGSADTQYF.

Concerning this clonotype: Since a much larger clone is just one base distant, this may be a read error. This CDR3 is missing its conserved last phenylalanine or tryptophan, likely due to a read error. The rearrangement links TRBV29-1 to TRBJ2-4; D is unresolved. The CDR3 loop spans 11 amino acids. CDR1 is SQVTM and CDR2 is ANQGSEA in the germline V gene. Trimming took 6 bases from V and 3 from J, leaving 6 bases between them. Written as DNA, the CDR3 is TGCAGCGTCCGGAACAAAAACATTCAGTACTCC. Encoded protein: CSVRNKNIQYS.

This clonotype was counted only a few times. This chain uses TRBV7-2 with TRBJ2-3; D is uncertain. V was clipped by 1 base and J by 5 bases, with 4 bases between them. Germline lookup yields CDR1 SGHTA and CDR2 FQGNSA. The CDR3 runs to 12 residues. The CDR3 DNA reads TGTGCCAGCAGCTTAGTGAAAGATACGCAGTATTTT. Translating gives CASSLVKDTQYF. Looking up the rest from reference TRBV7-2 and TRBJ2-3 gives the full variable domain: GAGVSQSPSNKVTEKGKDVELRCDPISGHTALYWYRQSLGQGLEFLIYFQGNSAPDKSGLPSDRFSAERTGGSVSTLTIQRTQQEDSAVYLCASSLVKDTQYFGPGTRLTVL.

The sample holds a few counts of this clonotype. The rearrangement links TRBV5-1 to TRBJ1-2, with D maybe TRBD1 (6 bases). CDR1 is SGHRS and CDR2 is YFSETQ in the germline V gene. Deletions cut 0 bases from V and 5 bases from J, with 11 bases between. The CDR3 contains 14 residues. The CDR3, as DNA: TGCGCCAGCAGCTTGGCAGGGGCGCGGTATGGCTACACCTTC. Encoded protein: CASSLAGARYGYTF.

This clonotype appeared once. This chain links TRBV12-3 or TRBV12-4 with TRBJ1-1; D gene unclear. V was trimmed by 8 bases and J by 0 bases, leaving 16 bases between them. This CDR3 is built from 15 residues. The CDR3 loop is CASGLGRQMNTEAFF. CDR3 DNA: TGTGCCAGCGGCCTAGGGCGCCAAATGAACACTGAAGCTTTCTTT.

This clonotype was detected many times. CDR3 bases: TGTGCCAGCAGTTTAGGCGGGAGCTCGGGTGAGCAGTTCTTC. Protein sequence: CASSLGGSSGEQFF. This rearrangement joins TRBV12-3 or TRBV12-4 to TRBJ2-1, with TRBD2 matching over 7 bases. The CDR3 runs to 14 residues. With V trimmed by 1 base and J by 9 bases, 6 bases remained unmatched.

This clonotype was counted only a few times. The gene calls are TRBV28 and TRBJ2-1; 7 bases agree with TRBD1. Unmatched junction bases numbered 4, after V lost 7 bases and J lost 1 base. The CDR3 is made up of 14 amino acids. The germline V gene has CDR1 MDHEN and CDR2 SYDVKM. The DNA of the CDR3 is TGTGCCAGCATTCCGGACAGGTCCTACAATGAGCAGTTCTTC. As protein: CASIPDRSYNEQFF.

This clonotype has more than one count but fewer than ten. The chain recombines TRBV27 with TRBJ1-2; D gene unclear. V lost 1 base and J lost 2, with 11 bases in between. Per the germline V gene, CDR1 is MNHEY and CDR2 is SMNVEV (reference sequence). The CDR3 consists of 15 residues. CDR3 bases: TGTGCCAGCAGTTTATTTTTTGGAGCAAACTATGGCTACACCTTC. This translates into CASSLFFGANYGYTF.

About this clonotype itself: A read error may be the cause here, since a much bigger clone is one base away. The chain carries TRBV5-1 and TRBJ2-1; 9 bases map to TRBD2. The CDR3 is 15 amino acids. Germline CDR1 and CDR2: SGHRS and YFSETQ. The CDR3 loop is CVSSPGLATNNEQFF. In DNA, the CDR3 is TGCGTCAGCAGCCCAGGACTAGCGACAAACAATGAGCAGTTCTTC.

The table lists this clonotype with a few counts. The chain carries TRBV12-3 or TRBV12-4 and TRBJ2-7; weak D call: TRBD2 (6 bases). CDR3 length: 14 residues. The ends were cut back, 4 bases at V and 2 bases at J, with 12 bases in the middle. The CDR3 DNA sequence: TGTGCCAGCAGTTCCGGGAGCTCGACCTACGAGCAGTACTTC. It is translated as CASSSGSSTYEQYF.

The chain combines TRBV21-1 with TRBJ1-6; the D segment call TRBD1 is taken from the table without a DNA check. TRBV21-1 is a known pseudogene. The CDR3 totals 18 residues. The chain's CDR3 is CASSNTPPPDRDNSPLHF. In DNA, the CDR3 is TGTGCCAGCAGCAATACTCCGCCACCGGACAGGGATAATTCACCCCTCCACTTT.

The chain joins TRBV19 to TRBJ1-2; maybe TRBD1 (5 bases). Per germline, CDR1 LNHDA and CDR2 SQIVND (reference sequence). CDR3 length equals 15 residues. V was clipped by 3 bases and J by 2 bases, with 13 bases between them. The DNA of the CDR3 is TGTGCCAGTAGTATCCGAGGGGAGGTAAACTATGGCTACACCTTC. As protein: CASSIRGEVNYGYTF.

CDR3 residues: CSARVETGLETQYF. The CDR3 DNA is TGCAGTGCTAGAGTTGAGACAGGGTTAGAGACCCAGTACTTC. The V and J genes are TRBV20-1 and TRBJ2-5, with TRBD1 identical over 7 bases. The CDR3 extends over 14 amino acids. V lost 1 base to trimming and J lost 4 bases; unmatched junction nucleotides: 6. Germline V gene lookup returns CDR1 DFQATT and CDR2 SNEGSKA (reference sequence).

This clonotype was counted a few times. The chain combines TRBV6-6 with TRBJ1-6, with 9 bases fitting TRBD1. The CDR3 totals 15 residues. V lost 5 bases and J lost 7; bases outside the gene matches: 6. From germline, CDR1 is MNHNY and CDR2 SVGAGI (reference sequence). The CDR3 sequence is CASSTRQGVNSPLHF. The DNA for the CDR3 is TGTGCCAGCAGTACGCGACAGGGGGTAAATTCACCCCTCCACTTT.

This clonotype was observed a few times. The V and J genes are TRBV7-2 and TRBJ2-7; 7 bases match TRBD2. Germline-derived CDR1 and CDR2 are SGHTA and FQGNSA. The CDR3 runs to 16 residues. With V trimmed by 1 base and J by 5 bases, 11 bases remained unmatched. Here the CDR3 DNA reads TGTGCCAGCAGCTTAGTTATTACTAGCGCTCCCCACGAGCAGTACTTC. Its protein is CASSLVITSAPHEQYF.

This clonotype came up a few times. The chain employs TRBV11-2 and TRBJ2-1; 12 bases fit TRBD2. Germline V gene lookup returns CDR1 SGHAT and CDR2 FQNNGV. The V and J ends lost 5 bases and 4 bases, in that order; junction bases with no gene match: 15. The CDR3 totals 19 residues. In DNA form, the CDR3 reads TGTGCCAGCAGCCGAGCCCTACTACTAGCGGGGGGCCAGTACAATGAGCAGTTCTTC. It codes for CASSRALLLAGGQYNEQFF.

The rearrangement uses TRBV5-1 and TRBJ2-1; D is unclear. Trimming removed 1 base from V and 6 bases from J, with 14 bases in between. Germline V gene lookup returns CDR1 SGHRS and CDR2 YFSETQ. This CDR3 has 15 amino acids. CDR3 nucleotides: TGCGCCAGCAGCTTGACTGGCCCTCCTAGCAATGAGCAGTTCTTC. It is translated as CASSLTGPPSNEQFF.

For this clonotype: A much larger clone sits a single nucleotide away, making a read error possible. The chain is built from TRBV29-1 and TRBJ2-7; D is unclear. V was pared by 4 bases and J by 3 bases, with 19 bases between. Germline V gives CDR1 SQVTM, CDR2 ANQGSEA. The CDR3 is made up of 15 amino acids. The CDR3 nucleotides are TGCAGCGTTGTGTTTTCGGTGGCAAATGACTACGAGCAGTACTTC. It encodes CSVVFSVANDYEQYF.

This clonotype has a handful of counts. Compared with germline, one end of the junction differs, possibly owing to a read error. V and J are TRBV5-6 and TRBJ2-5; D is unclear. There are 11 residues in the CDR3. In germline, CDR1 is SGHDT, CDR2 YYEEEE. For the CDR3, the DNA is TGTGCCTGCAGCCGACAAGAGACCCAGTACTTC. This encodes CACSRQETQYF.

This chain links TRBV27 with TRBJ2-1; 8 bases align to TRBD2. The V segment lost 8 bases and the J segment 7 bases; nucleotides outside the gene matches: 13. The CDR3 extends over 15 amino acids. The germline gives CDR1 MNHEY, CDR2 SMNVEV (reference sequence). CDR3 in amino acids: CASRGAGARGNEQFF. CDR3 coding DNA: TGTGCCAGCCGAGGAGCGGGAGCTCGCGGGAATGAGCAGTTCTTC.

For this clonotype: One end of the junction varies from germline; a read error may be responsible. The chain is built from TRBV7-2 and TRBJ1-2, with 8 bases matching TRBD1. This CDR3 has 13 residues. Per the germline V gene, CDR1 is SGHTA and CDR2 is FQGNSA. CDR3 coding DNA: TGTGCCATCAGCTCAGGGGGCGACTATGGCTACACCTTC. This encodes CAISSGGDYGYTF.

This chain uses TRBV2 with TRBJ2-7; 7 bases match TRBD2. This CDR3 contains 15 residues. From germline, CDR1 is SNHLY and CDR2 FYNNEI. V lost 6 bases and J lost 3; bases outside the gene matches: 11. Here the CDR3 reads CASSPPRGFFYEQYF. Written as DNA, the CDR3 is TGTGCCAGCAGCCCCCCGCGGGGGTTCTTCTACGAGCAGTACTTC.

This rearrangement joins TRBV7-9 to TRBJ1-6, with D possibly TRBD1 on 6 matching bases. The V end lost 2 bases, the J end lost 7 bases, and 18 bases lay between the germline ends. CDR1 and CDR2 from the germline V gene are SEHNR and FQNEAQ (reference sequence). The CDR3 has 17 residues. The CDR3 spells CASSLYLRGDENSPLHF. The CDR3 DNA reads as TGTGCCAGCAGCTTATATCTCAGGGGTGATGAGAATTCACCCCTCCACTTT.

The rearrangement links TRBV29-1 to TRBJ1-1; D unclear. Trimming stripped 7 bases from V and 0 bases from J, with 12 bases between. CDR1 and CDR2 (germline): SQVTM, ANQGSEA. This CDR3 is built from 13 residues. The CDR3 DNA reads TGCAGCGCCCGGCCGAATATGAACACTGAAGCTTTCTTT. Amino acids: CSARPNMNTEAFF.

This clonotype was picked up many times. This chain links TRBV12-3 or TRBV12-4 with TRBJ2-7, with TRBD1 matching 8 bases. The length of the CDR3 is 15 residues. The ends lost 6 bases at V and 5 bases at J; junction bases unmatched: 12. The CDR3: CASSPSNRGKNEQYF. The CDR3 DNA sequence: TGTGCCAGCAGCCCTAGCAACAGGGGGAAAAACGAGCAGTACTTC.